The table lists the clone carrying this T cell receptor (beta chain) with a count of one. The CDR3 has 18 amino acids. The V gene's germline CDR1 is SGHNT and CDR2 YENEEA. Between the trimmed V and J ends, which lost 3 bases and 1 base, there was a span of 16 bases. Original processing methods: For nucleated cells, counts were estimated from reference gene primer amplification. This table comes from immunoSEQ multiplex PCR, and its TCRdb copy is limited to in-frame clones, with some not included. The D gene and trimming were derived from the DNA, and the V and J assignments and clone size from that table. The repertoire includes about 150,000 clones, 75% to 90% of them detected once, and about 15% sits in the top ten. The data stem from a study of blood T cell repertoires in COVID-19. Whole-study context: Italy, Spain and the United States were the sources of the convalescent and acute COVID-19 samples. T cells, B-cell-depleted T cells, or PBMCs provided the cDNA or gDNA that served as material.

The gene calls are TRBV11-3 and TRBJ2-6, with D perhaps matching TRBD1 (6 bases). The material sequenced was peripheral blood. The receptor comes from a woman between 40 and 55 years old with acute or convalescent COVID-19. CDR3 residues: CASSFRGSVSSGANVLTF. CDR3 DNA sequence: TGTGCCAGCAGCTTCAGGGGCTCTGTTTCGTCTGGGGCCAACGTCCTGACTTTC.